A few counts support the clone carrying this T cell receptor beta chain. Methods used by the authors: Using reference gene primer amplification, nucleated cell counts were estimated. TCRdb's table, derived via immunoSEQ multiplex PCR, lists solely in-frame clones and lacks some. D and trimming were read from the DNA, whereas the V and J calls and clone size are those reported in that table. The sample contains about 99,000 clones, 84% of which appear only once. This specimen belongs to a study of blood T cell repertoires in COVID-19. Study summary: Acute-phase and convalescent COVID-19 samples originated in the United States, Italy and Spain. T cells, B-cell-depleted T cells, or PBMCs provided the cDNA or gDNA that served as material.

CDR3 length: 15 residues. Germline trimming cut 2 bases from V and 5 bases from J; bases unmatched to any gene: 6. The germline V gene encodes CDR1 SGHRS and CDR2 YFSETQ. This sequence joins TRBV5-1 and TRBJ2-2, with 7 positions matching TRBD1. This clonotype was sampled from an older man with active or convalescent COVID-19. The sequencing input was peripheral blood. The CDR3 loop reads CASSFTGVGTGELFF. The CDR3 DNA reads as TGCGCCAGCAGCTTCACAGGGGTAGGGACCGGGGAGCTGTTTTTT.